This note documents a single TCR beta chain sequence. Hyperthyroidism, newly diagnosed and lasting under 2 months, affected patients aged 18 to 65. First hyperthyroidism diagnosis is when the blood sample was obtained, before any ophthalmopathy symptoms. An approximately 9.8 ml volume of fresh peripheral blood provided the PBMCs. Using RNA transcripts as the source, TCR beta CDR3 regions were amplified. TCR CDR3 regions were first amplified by RT-PCR with HTBI primers. In TCRdb, the multiplex PCR reads were re-called with MiXCR into one record per CDR3 protein. The sample carries 650,000 to 850,000 distinct CDR3 sequences, around 19% recorded once. This entry is derived from a study of T cells in Graves' hyperthyroidism and ophthalmopathy. The overall study: The blood sample was taken at first diagnosis, before treatment began.

The source material was blood. This receptor was obtained from a woman between 50 and 59 years old with Graves' hyperthyroidism that later progressed to Graves' ophthalmopathy.

The CDR3 DNA reads as TGTGCCACCAGTGACCGGCGGGGGTCCTACAATGAGCAGTTCTTC. Translation: CATSDRRGSYNEQFF. This chain connects TRBV24-1 to TRBJ2-1; 7 positions agree with TRBD2. The CDR3 length is 15 residues. Germline lookup yields CDR1 KGHDR and CDR2 SFDVKD. With 4 bases clipped from V and 1 base from J, the junction kept 3 bases outside the gene matches.